These 20 T cell receptor beta chains were all obtained from the same sample, sequenced in a study of T cells after posttransplantation cyclophosphamide. Assay used: immunoSEQ multiplex PCR; TCRdb lists only in-frame clones, some missing. The profile shows fewer than 45,000 clones, more than 70% of them singletons. Treatment was busulfan-fludarabine conditioning, a marrow graft, and cyclophosphamide on days +3 and +4. Sequenced here: CD4+ T cells sorted from blood, sampled about 1,900 days after a stem cell transplant with posttransplant cyclophosphamide. The receptors were gathered from a female patient in her 40s who received an allogeneic stem cell transplant from a related donor, was CMV-positive, and had no GVHD. Some T cells may be graft donor cells.

This rearrangement joins TRBV7-8 to TRBJ2-7; TRBD1 agrees at 8 bases. CDR1 is SGHVS, CDR2 FQNEAQ, per germline. The junction had 3 bases not matched to a gene; V was cut back by 5 bases and J by 0 bases. This CDR3 has 14 amino acids. CDR3 nucleotides: TGTGCCAGCAGCCCGACAGGGGCCTCCTACGAGCAGTACTTC. Translating it yields CASSPTGASYEQYF.

The chain combines TRBV19 with TRBJ1-5, with D unclear. CDR1 is LNHDA, CDR2 SQIVND, per germline (reference sequence). The CDR3 spans 12 residues. Trimming took off 1 base at V and 11 bases at J, with 9 bases between the two ends. The CDR3 DNA follows: TGTGCCAGTAGTATAGGATTCGGGACCCAGCATTTT. Its translation: CASSIGFGTQHF.

This sequence joins TRBV5-1 and TRBJ1-3, with D maybe TRBD1 (6 bases). The germline V gene encodes CDR1 SGHRS and CDR2 YFSETQ. This CDR3 is built from 16 residues. Trimming shortened V by 5 bases and J by 0 bases, and 15 bases separated the two germline ends. The CDR3: CASSSDSQVSGNTIYF. CDR3 DNA: TGCGCCAGCAGTTCGGACAGCCAAGTCTCTGGAAACACCATATATTTT. The full variable domain, with the rest looked up from reference TRBV5-1 and TRBJ1-3, is KAGVTQTPRYLIKTRGQQVTLSCSPISGHRSVSWYQQTPGQGLQFLFEYFSETQRNKGNFPGRFSGRQFSNSRSEMNVSTLELGDSALYLCASSSDSQVSGNTIYFGEGSWLTVV.

V is TRBV9 and J is TRBJ2-5, with 7 positions matching TRBD2. V trimming: 7 bases; J trimming: 5 bases; junction bases outside the gene matches: 11. CDR1 SGDLS and CDR2 YYNGEE come from the germline V gene. This CDR3 has 14 amino acids. For the CDR3, the DNA is TGTGCCAGCGGGGGGGGGTCCTTACCGGAGACCCAGTACTTC. Residues: CASGGGSLPETQYF.

By share, this clone counts as medium-sized (0.01 to 0.1%). This chain uses TRBV4-2 with TRBJ2-3; TRBD2 matches 11 bases. The CDR3 is made up of 19 amino acids. Looked up from germline, CDR1 is LGHNA and CDR2 is YNFKEQ. V gave up 4 bases and J gave up 1 base; unmatched junction bases: 13. The CDR3 DNA reads as TGTGCCAGCAGCCCAGGGGAGGCTAGCGGGGGGCTTCGCACAGATACGCAGTATTTT. It yields the protein CASSPGEASGGLRTDTQYF.

This sequence joins TRBV5-4 and TRBJ2-5, with D possibly being TRBD1 (6 bases). The V gene lost 5 bases and the J gene lost 4 bases, with 12 bases spanning the gap. Germline V CDR1 and CDR2: SGHNT, YYREEE (reference sequence). The CDR3 is 13 amino acids. The CDR3 region is CASSLGQLETQYF. Here the CDR3 DNA reads TGTGCCAGCAGTCTTGGACAGCTAGAGACCCAGTACTTC. The whole variable domain, remainder taken from reference TRBV5-4 and TRBJ2-5, is ETGVTQSPTHLIKTRGQQVTLRCSSQSGHNTVSWYQQALGQGPQFIFQYYREEENGRGNFPPRFSGLQFPNYSSELNVNALELDDSALYLCASSLGQLETQYFGPGTRLLVL.

The chain recombines TRBV28 with TRBJ1-5; D perhaps matches TRBD1 (5 bases). Germline CDR1 MDHEN, CDR2 SYDVKM. The V end was cut by 6 bases, the J end by 0 bases, with 9 bases between. CDR3 length: 14 residues. The CDR3 reads CASRWGDSNQPQHF. The CDR3 region has the DNA TGTGCCAGCAGATGGGGGGATAGCAATCAGCCCCAGCATTTT.

The CDR3 region has the DNA TGTGCCAGCAGCGTCGTCACTGCACCACTGTGTAGCAATCAGCCCCAGCATTTT. Its protein is CASSVVTAPLCSNQPQHF. J is TRBJ1-5 and V is TRBV9, with D unresolved. Trimming took off 2 bases at V and 0 bases at J, with 18 bases between the two ends. CDR1 is SGDLS and CDR2 is YYNGEE in the germline V gene. This CDR3 is 18 amino acids long.

The chain has TRBV6-6 and TRBJ1-1; D gene uncertain. Germline V lookup: CDR1 MNHNY, CDR2 SVGAGI (reference sequence). The CDR3 covers 13 residues. V shed 2 bases and J shed 4 bases, with 8 bases lying between them. The CDR3 loop reads CASSYGVITEAFF. The CDR3 bases are TGTGCCAGCAGTTACGGAGTGATCACTGAAGCTTTCTTT.

This chain uses TRBV14 with TRBJ1-3; D is uncertain. The CDR3 spans 15 residues. Trimming stripped 1 base from V and 0 bases from J, with 7 bases between. CDR1 is SGHDN, CDR2 FVKESK, per germline. CDR3 loop: CASSQVRSSGNTIYF. CDR3 nucleotide sequence: TGTGCCAGCAGCCAAGTTCGGAGCTCTGGAAACACCATATATTTT. The full variable domain, its missing parts supplied by reference TRBV14 and TRBJ1-3, is EAGVTQFPSHSVIEKGQTVTLRCDPISGHDNLYWYRRVMGKEIKFLLHFVKESKQDESGMPNNRFLAERTGGTYSTLKVQPAELEDSGVYFCASSQVRSSGNTIYFGEGSWLTVV.

In regard to this clone: Compared with germline, one end of the junction differs, possibly owing to a read error. The rearrangement joins TRBV28 to TRBJ1-1; D may be TRBD1 (6 bases). Germline V gene sequence: CDR1 MDHEN, CDR2 SYDVKM. The CDR3 contains 15 residues. CDR3: CAGSPWGGRTTEAFF. In nucleotides, the CDR3 is TGTGCCGGCAGCCCGTGGGGGGGCCGGACCACTGAAGCTTTCTTT.

The gene calls are TRBV27 and TRBJ2-1; 10 nucleotides line up with TRBD2. Trimming cost V 0 bases and J 4 bases; bases outside gene matches: 6. The germline V gene encodes CDR1 MNHEY and CDR2 SMNVEV (reference sequence). CDR3 length equals 17 residues. The CDR3 bases are TGTGCCAGCAGTTTATCTCCGGGACTAGCGCTGTACAATGAGCAGTTCTTC. Translating gives CASSLSPGLALYNEQFF.

The chain recombines TRBV6-1 with TRBJ1-5; D not certain. The CDR3 sequence is 14 residues long. V lost 3 bases and J lost 2, with 8 bases in between. Per the germline V gene, CDR1 is MNHNS and CDR2 is SASEGT. The chain's CDR3 is CASSEAGGNQPQHF. The CDR3 nucleotides are TGTGCCAGCAGTGAGGCTGGAGGCAATCAGCCCCAGCATTTT.

The CDR3 region is CASSPRQGGYGYTF. The CDR3 nucleotides are TGTGCCAGCAGCCCAAGACAGGGTGGCTATGGCTACACCTTC. The chain is built from TRBV27 and TRBJ1-2; 7 bases align to TRBD1. CDR1 is MNHEY, CDR2 SMNVEV, per germline (reference sequence). V was pared by 6 bases and J by 4 bases, with 8 bases of the junction left unmatched. The CDR3 is 14 amino acids.

The chain is built from TRBV6-5 and TRBJ2-1; TRBD2 matches 10 bases. Per germline, CDR1 MNHEY and CDR2 SVGAGI. There are 13 residues in the CDR3. The J segment lost 8 bases and the V segment lost 7 bases, leaving 5 bases of the junction unmatched. CDR3 amino acids: CASKRGGRDEQFF. Written as DNA, the CDR3 is TGTGCCAGCAAGCGGGGGGGCCGGGATGAGCAGTTCTTC.

The chain has TRBV5-1 and TRBJ2-3, with 7 bases identical to TRBD2. Unmatched junction bases numbered 9, after V lost 4 bases and J lost 4 bases. This CDR3 is 15 amino acids long. Per the germline V gene, CDR1 is SGHRS and CDR2 is YFSETQ. The CDR3 bases are TGCGCCAGCAGCAAAAGAGCGGGGTCGGCAGATACGCAGTATTTT. It specifies CASSKRAGSADTQYF.

The gene calls are TRBV11-1 and TRBJ2-3, with TRBD2 matching 16 bases. This CDR3 region has 17 residues. J gave up 3 bases and V 5 bases, and 5 bases lay outside the gene matches. Germline V CDR1 and CDR2: SGHAT, FQDESV (reference sequence). The DNA for the CDR3 is TGTGCCAGCAGCCGAGGGACTAGCGGGGGGGCAACAGATACGCAGTATTTT. This codes for CASSRGTSGGATDTQYF.

The gene calls are TRBV18 and TRBJ2-2; 9 nucleotides match TRBD1. V trimming: 3 bases; J trimming: 0 bases; junction bases outside the gene matches: 11. CDR3 length equals 19 residues. The germline V gene encodes CDR1 KGHSH and CDR2 LQKENI. The CDR3 is CASSPRTGVSTANTGELFF. In DNA form, the CDR3 reads TGTGCCAGCTCACCTCGGACAGGGGTTTCAACAGCGAACACCGGGGAGCTGTTTTTT.

CDR3 nucleotides: TGTGCCAGCAGCCCTCGACACATGAACACTGAAGCTTTCTTT. This sequence encodes CASSPRHMNTEAFF. The chain recombines TRBV9 with TRBJ1-1; D unclear. The CDR3 loop spans 14 amino acids. The germline V gene encodes CDR1 SGDLS and CDR2 YYNGEE. Trimming removed 4 bases from V and 0 bases from J, with 10 bases in between.

This chain joins TRBV7-9 and TRBJ2-6; the D is unclear. V shed 5 bases and J shed 0 bases, with 11 bases lying between them. The V gene's germline CDR1 is SEHNR and CDR2 FQNEAQ (reference sequence). CDR3 length equals 16 residues. CDR3 nucleotide sequence: TGTGCCAGCAGCACCTTCCCGAGCTCTGGGGCCAACGTCCTGACTTTC. Its translation: CASSTFPSSGANVLTF.